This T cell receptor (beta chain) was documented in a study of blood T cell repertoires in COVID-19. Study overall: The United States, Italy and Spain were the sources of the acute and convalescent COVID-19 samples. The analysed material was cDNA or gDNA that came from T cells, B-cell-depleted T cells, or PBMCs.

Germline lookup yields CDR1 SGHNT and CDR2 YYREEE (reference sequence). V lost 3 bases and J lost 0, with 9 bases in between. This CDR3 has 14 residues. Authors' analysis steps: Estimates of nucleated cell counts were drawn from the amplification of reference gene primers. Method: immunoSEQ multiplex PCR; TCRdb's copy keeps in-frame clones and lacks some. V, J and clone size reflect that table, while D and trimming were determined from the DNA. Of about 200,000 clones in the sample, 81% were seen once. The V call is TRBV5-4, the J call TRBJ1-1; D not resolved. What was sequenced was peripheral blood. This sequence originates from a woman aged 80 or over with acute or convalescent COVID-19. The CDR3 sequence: CASSSGGVNTEAFF. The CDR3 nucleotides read TGTGCCAGCAGCTCGGGCGGGGTGAACACTGAAGCTTTCTTT. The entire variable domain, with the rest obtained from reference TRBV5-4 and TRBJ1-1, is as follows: ETGVTQSPTHLIKTRGQQVTLRCSSQSGHNTVSWYQQALGQGPQFIFQYYREEENGRGNFPPRFSGLQFPNYSSELNVNALELDDSALYLCASSSGGVNTEAFFGQGTRLTVV.